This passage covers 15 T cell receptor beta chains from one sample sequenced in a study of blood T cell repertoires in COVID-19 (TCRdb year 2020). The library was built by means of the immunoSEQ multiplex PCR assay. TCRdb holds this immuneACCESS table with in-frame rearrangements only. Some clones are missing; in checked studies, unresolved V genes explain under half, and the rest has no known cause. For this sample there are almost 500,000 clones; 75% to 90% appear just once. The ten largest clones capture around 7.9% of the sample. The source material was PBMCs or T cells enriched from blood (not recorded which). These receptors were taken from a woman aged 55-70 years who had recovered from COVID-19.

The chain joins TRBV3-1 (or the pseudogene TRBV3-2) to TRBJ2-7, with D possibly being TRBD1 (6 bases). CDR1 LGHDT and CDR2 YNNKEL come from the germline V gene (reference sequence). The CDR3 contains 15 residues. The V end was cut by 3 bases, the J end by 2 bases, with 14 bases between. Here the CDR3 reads CASSQGPDSTYEQYV. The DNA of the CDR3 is TGTGCCAGCAGCCAGGGCCCGGACAGCACCTACGAGCAGTACGTC.

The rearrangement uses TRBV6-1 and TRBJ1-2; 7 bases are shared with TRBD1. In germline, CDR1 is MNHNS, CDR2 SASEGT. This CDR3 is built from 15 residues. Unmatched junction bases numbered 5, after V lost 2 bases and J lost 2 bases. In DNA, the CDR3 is TGTGCCAGCAGTGAATTTGACAGGGAAAACTATGGCTACACCTTC. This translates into CASSEFDRENYGYTF.

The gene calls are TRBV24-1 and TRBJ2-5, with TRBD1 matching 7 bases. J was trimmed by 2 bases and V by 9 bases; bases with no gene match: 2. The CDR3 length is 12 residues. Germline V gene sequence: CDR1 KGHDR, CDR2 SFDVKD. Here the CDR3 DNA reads TGTGCCACCTCGGACAGGCAAGAGACCCAGTACTTC. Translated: CATSDRQETQYF.

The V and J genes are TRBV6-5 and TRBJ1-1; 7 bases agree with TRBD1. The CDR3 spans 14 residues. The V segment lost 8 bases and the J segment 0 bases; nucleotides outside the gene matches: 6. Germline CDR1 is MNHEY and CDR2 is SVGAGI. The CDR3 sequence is CASRLGQVNTEAFF. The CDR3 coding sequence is TGTGCCAGCCGCCTCGGACAGGTGAACACTGAAGCTTTCTTT.

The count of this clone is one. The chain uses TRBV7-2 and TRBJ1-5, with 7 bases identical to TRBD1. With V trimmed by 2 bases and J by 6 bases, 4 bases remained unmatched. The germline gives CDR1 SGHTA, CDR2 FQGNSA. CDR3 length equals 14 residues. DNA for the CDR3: TGTGCCAGCAGCTTAAGGGGGCAGAGTCAGCCCCAGCATTTT. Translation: CASSLRGQSQPQHF.

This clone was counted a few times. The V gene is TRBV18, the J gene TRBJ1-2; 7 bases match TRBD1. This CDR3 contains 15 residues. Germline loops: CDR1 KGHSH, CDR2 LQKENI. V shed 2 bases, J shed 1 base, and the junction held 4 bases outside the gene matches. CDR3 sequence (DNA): TGTGCCAGCTCACCAACCCAGGGGGGTAACTATGGCTACACCTTC. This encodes CASSPTQGGNYGYTF.

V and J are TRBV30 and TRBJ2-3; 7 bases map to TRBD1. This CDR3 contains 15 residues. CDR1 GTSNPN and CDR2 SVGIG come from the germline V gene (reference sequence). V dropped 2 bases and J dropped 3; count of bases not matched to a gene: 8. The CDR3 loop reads CAWSIQGRGTDTQYF. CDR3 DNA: TGTGCCTGGAGTATACAGGGGCGAGGAACAGATACGCAGTATTTT.

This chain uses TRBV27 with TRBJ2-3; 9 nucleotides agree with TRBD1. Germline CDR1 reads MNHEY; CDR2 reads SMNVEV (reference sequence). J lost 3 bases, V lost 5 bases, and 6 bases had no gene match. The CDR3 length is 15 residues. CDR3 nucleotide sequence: TGTGCCAGCAGTCCCGGGACAGGGAGGACAGATACGCAGTATTTT. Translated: CASSPGTGRTDTQYF.

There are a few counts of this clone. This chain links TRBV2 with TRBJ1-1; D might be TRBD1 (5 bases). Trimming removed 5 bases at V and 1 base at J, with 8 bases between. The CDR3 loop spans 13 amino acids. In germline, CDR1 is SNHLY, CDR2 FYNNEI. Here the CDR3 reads CASSYDRNTEAFF. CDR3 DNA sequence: TGTGCCAGCAGTTACGACAGGAACACTGAAGCTTTCTTT.

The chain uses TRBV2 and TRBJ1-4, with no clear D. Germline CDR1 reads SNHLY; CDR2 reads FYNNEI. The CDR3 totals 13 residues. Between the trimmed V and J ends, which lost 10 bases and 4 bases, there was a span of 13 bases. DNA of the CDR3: TGTGCCACCCTCCGGGAGAGTAATGAAAAACTGTTTTTT. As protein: CATLRESNEKLFF.

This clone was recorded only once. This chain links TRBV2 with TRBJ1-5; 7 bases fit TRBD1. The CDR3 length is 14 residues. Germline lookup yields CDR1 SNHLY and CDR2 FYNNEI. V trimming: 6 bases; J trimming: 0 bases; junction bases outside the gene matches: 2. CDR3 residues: CASRGQFSNQPQHF. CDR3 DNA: TGTGCCAGCAGGGGACAGTTTAGCAATCAGCCCCAGCATTTT. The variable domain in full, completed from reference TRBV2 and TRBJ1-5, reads EPEVTQTPSHQVTQMGQEVILRCVPISNHLYFYWYRQILGQKVEFLVSFYNNEISEKSEIFDDQFSVERPDGSNFTLKIRSTKLEDSAMYFCASRGQFSNQPQHFGDGTRLSIL.

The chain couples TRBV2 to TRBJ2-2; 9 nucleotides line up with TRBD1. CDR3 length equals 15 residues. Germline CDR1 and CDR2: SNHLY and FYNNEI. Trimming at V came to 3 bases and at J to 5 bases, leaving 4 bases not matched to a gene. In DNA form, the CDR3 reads TGTGCCAGCAGTGACCGGGACAGGGTAACCGGGGAGCTGTTTTTT. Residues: CASSDRDRVTGELFF. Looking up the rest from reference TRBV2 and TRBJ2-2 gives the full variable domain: EPEVTQTPSHQVTQMGQEVILRCVPISNHLYFYWYRQILGQKVEFLVSFYNNEISEKSEIFDDQFSVERPDGSNFTLKIRSTKLEDSAMYFCASSDRDRVTGELFFGEGSRLTVL.

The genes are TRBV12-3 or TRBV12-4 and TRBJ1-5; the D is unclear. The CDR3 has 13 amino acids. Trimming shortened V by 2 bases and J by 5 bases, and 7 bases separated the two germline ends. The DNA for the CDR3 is TGTGCCAGCAGTTTATTTGAGGATCAGCCCCAGCATTTT. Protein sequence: CASSLFEDQPQHF.

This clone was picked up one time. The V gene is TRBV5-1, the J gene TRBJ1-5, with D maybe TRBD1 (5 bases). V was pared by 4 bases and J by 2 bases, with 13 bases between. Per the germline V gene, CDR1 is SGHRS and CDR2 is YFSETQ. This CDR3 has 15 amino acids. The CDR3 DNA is TGCGCCAGCAGCGTTCTTGGAGGGGGCAATCAGCCCCAGCATTTT. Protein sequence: CASSVLGGGNQPQHF.

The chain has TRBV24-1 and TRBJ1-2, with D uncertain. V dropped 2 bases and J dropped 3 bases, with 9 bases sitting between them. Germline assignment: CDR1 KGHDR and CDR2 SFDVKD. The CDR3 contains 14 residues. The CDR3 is CATSDSRRDYGYTF. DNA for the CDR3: TGTGCCACCAGTGATTCGCGCCGGGACTATGGCTACACCTTC.